This is a list of T cell receptor beta chains from one sample in a study of T cells in Graves' hyperthyroidism and ophthalmopathy. MiXCR was run by TCRdb on the multiplex PCR reads, yielding one entry per CDR3 protein. Found here are under 350,000 distinct CDR3 sequences, 20% to 25% of them singletons; the top ten hold about 50%. The sequenced sample consisted of blood. The receptors here all came from a woman in her forties or fifties with Graves' hyperthyroidism. The CDR3 runs from the conserved cysteine through the conserved F or W. The order of the fields is CDR3 DNA, CDR3 protein, clone size, D gene, V gene, J gene. A D gene is named only where the DNA matches it firmly. Clone size is stated in some rows and not others, as once, few, many or a class when expanded.

CDR3 DNA: TGCGCCAGCAGCTTGGGAAACTTACAGGGGGGTAGGGCTGAAGCTTTCTTT
CDR3 protein: CASSLGNLQGGRAEAFF
clone size: many
D gene: TRBD1
V gene: TRBV5-1
J gene: TRBJ1-1

CDR3 DNA: TGTGCCAGCAGTTACGAGGGCAGGGGGACCGGGGAGCTGTTTTTT
CDR3 protein: CASSYEGRGTGELFF
clone size: NA
D gene: TRBD1
V gene: TRBV6-5
J gene: TRBJ2-2

CDR3 DNA: TGCGCCAGCAGCTCGGGGACGGACGGGGCGGGCTACACCTTC
CDR3 protein: CASSSGTDGAGYTF
clone size: many
D gene: NA
V gene: TRBV5-1
J gene: TRBJ1-2

CDR3 DNA: TGCAGTGCTAGAGATCAGCGACAACACAATGAGCAGTTCTTC
CDR3 protein: CSARDQRQHNEQFF
clone size: many
D gene: NA
V gene: TRBV20-1
J gene: TRBJ2-1

CDR3 DNA: TGTGCCAGCAGCCAGGCAACAGGGGGCGCAGAGACCCAGTACTTC
CDR3 protein: CASSQATGGAETQYF
clone size: many
D gene: TRBD1
V gene: TRBV3-1
J gene: TRBJ2-5

CDR3 DNA: TGTGCCAGCAGCCTTGGATCCCGCAAGGATACGCAGTATTTT
CDR3 protein: CASSLGSRKDTQYF
clone size: many
D gene: NA
V gene: TRBV11-3
J gene: TRBJ2-3

CDR3 DNA: TGTGCCAGCAGTACGTTGGGGACGAGAGATGGCTACACCTTC
CDR3 protein: CASSTLGTRDGYTF
clone size: NA
D gene: NA
V gene: TRBV2
J gene: TRBJ1-2

CDR3 DNA: TGCAGTGCGCGGACTGGGGACGGCTACACCTTC
CDR3 protein: CSARTGDGYTF
clone size: many
D gene: NA
V gene: TRBV20-1
J gene: TRBJ1-2

CDR3 DNA: TGTGCCAGCGGATGGGGAGGGGACAGCTCTGGAAACACCATATATTTT
CDR3 protein: CASGWGGDSSGNTIYF
clone size: many
D gene: TRBD1
V gene: TRBV2
J gene: TRBJ1-3

CDR3 DNA: TGTGCCAGCAGCTTATATACCGAGACCACTGTCTCCACAGATACGCAGTATTTT
CDR3 protein: CASSLYTETTVSTDTQYF
clone size: NA
D gene: NA
V gene: TRBV7-6
J gene: TRBJ2-3

CDR3 DNA: TGTGCCAGCAGTTCCGATGCGGAGCTGGAGACCCAGTACTTC
CDR3 protein: CASSSDAELETQYF
clone size: many
D gene: NA
V gene: TRBV6-1
J gene: TRBJ2-5

CDR3 DNA: TGCAGTGTTCTGACAGCCTCAGCAACTAATGAAAAACTGTTTTTT
CDR3 protein: CSVLTASATNEKLFF
clone size: many
D gene: NA
V gene: TRBV20-1
J gene: TRBJ1-4

CDR3 DNA: TGTGCCAGCAGCCAAGGGACAGGGGGCTTCGCTTTCTTT
CDR3 protein: CASSQGTGGFAFF
clone size: many
D gene: TRBD1
V gene: TRBV5-5
J gene: TRBJ1-1

CDR3 DNA: TGTGCCAGCTCACCGACGACTACAAAAAACAATGAGCAGTTCTTC
CDR3 protein: CASSPTTTKNNEQFF
clone size: many
D gene: NA
V gene: TRBV18
J gene: TRBJ2-1

CDR3 DNA: TGCAGTGCTAGTGTCGGGGGCGCGGGCTACACCTTC
CDR3 protein: CSASVGGAGYTF
clone size: many
D gene: NA
V gene: TRBV20-1
J gene: TRBJ1-2

CDR3 DNA: TGTGCCAGCAGGGCCCTGGGCTCTACTCACTATGGCTACACCTTC
CDR3 protein: CASRALGSTHYGYTF
clone size: many
D gene: NA
V gene: TRBV3-1
J gene: TRBJ1-2

CDR3 DNA: TGTGCCATCAGCGACAGGGCGCATGGCTACACCTTC
CDR3 protein: CAISDRAHGYTF
clone size: many
D gene: TRBD1
V gene: TRBV10-3
J gene: TRBJ1-2

CDR3 DNA: TGCAGCGGACAGGGTACGGATGGCTACACCTTC
CDR3 protein: CSGQGTDGYTF
clone size: NA
D gene: TRBD1
V gene: TRBV29-1
J gene: TRBJ1-2

CDR3 DNA: TGTGCCAGCAGCCTACAAGGGGTCGAGCGGGTCTACAATGAGCAGTTCTTC
CDR3 protein: CASSLQGVERVYNEQFF
clone size: NA
D gene: NA
V gene: TRBV7-8
J gene: TRBJ2-1

CDR3 DNA: TGTGCCAGCAGCCTGGGGGGGCGGACGCCCTACGAGCAGTACTTC
CDR3 protein: CASSLGGRTPYEQYF
clone size: NA
D gene: NA
V gene: TRBV3-1
J gene: TRBJ2-7

CDR3 DNA: TGTGCCAGCAGTTTAGACGTCGGAGGAAACAACAGGGAGCTGTTTTTT
CDR3 protein: CASSLDVGGNNRELFF
clone size: many
D gene: NA
V gene: TRBV28
J gene: TRBJ2-2

CDR3 DNA: TGTGCCAGCTCGCAGGGACTTGAGGAGACCCAGTACTTC
CDR3 protein: CASSQGLEETQYF
clone size: many
D gene: NA
V gene: TRBV18
J gene: TRBJ2-5

CDR3 DNA: TGTGCCAGCAGTTCTCCATGGGGGAAAGCAACCACAGATACGCAGTATTTT
CDR3 protein: CASSSPWGKATTDTQYF
clone size: many
D gene: NA
V gene: TRBV12-3/TRBV12-4
J gene: TRBJ2-3

CDR3 DNA: TGCAGTGCTAGAGATTTGACGAACCGAAAAAGCACAGATACGCAGTATTTT
CDR3 protein: CSARDLTNRKSTDTQYF
clone size: NA
D gene: NA
V gene: TRBV20-1
J gene: TRBJ2-3

CDR3 DNA: TGTGCCAGCAGCCAAGGGTGGAGCGGGGGGGGACAAGAGACCCAGTACTTC
CDR3 protein: CASSQGWSGGGQETQYF
clone size: many
D gene: TRBD2
V gene: TRBV3-1
J gene: TRBJ2-5

CDR3 DNA: TGTGCCAGCAGGGGACCGAAAACCAGCTCCTACGAGCAGTACTTC
CDR3 protein: CASRGPKTSSYEQYF
clone size: many
D gene: NA
V gene: TRBV2
J gene: TRBJ2-7

CDR3 DNA: TGCGCCAGCAGCCGGACAGATCCGGCTGGCTACACCTTC
CDR3 protein: CASSRTDPAGYTF
clone size: few
D gene: NA
V gene: TRBV5-1
J gene: TRBJ1-2